The next 21 T cell receptor beta chains were all read from a single sample in a study of control samples from healthy donors and cancer patients. TCRdb keeps only in-frame clones here, not all; method: immunoSEQ multiplex PCR. The table includes around 83,000 clones, 93% detected once. The sequenced material came from PBMCs. The receptors stem from a woman in her thirties or forties with lung cancer.

The chain employs TRBV19 and TRBJ2-7; D tentatively fits TRBD1 or TRBD2 (5 bases each). CDR1 is LNHDA and CDR2 is SQIVND in the germline V gene (reference sequence). The CDR3 has 13 amino acids. The V end was cut by 7 bases, the J end by 3 bases, with 13 bases between. The CDR3 DNA follows: TGTGCCAGTAAGGGGACGTCGAGCTACGAGCAGTACTTC. Translation: CASKGTSSYEQYF.

The chain is built from TRBV13 and TRBJ2-3; unclear D gene. The CDR3 is 12 residues long. V was pared by 0 bases and J by 6 bases, with 4 bases between. Germline V gene sequence: CDR1 PRHDT, CDR2 FYEKMQ (reference sequence). In DNA, the CDR3 is TGTGCCAGCAGCTTAGGGGCGGATACGCAGTATTTT. This codes for CASSLGADTQYF. Variable domain in full (rest from reference TRBV13 and TRBJ2-3): AAGVIQSPRHLIKEKRETATLKCYPIPRHDTVYWYQQGPGQDPQFLISFYEKMQSDKGSIPDRFSAQQFSDYHSELNMSSLELGDSALYFCASSLGADTQYFGPGTRLTVL.

The genes are TRBV12-5 and TRBJ2-5; 8 bases are shared with TRBD1. With 0 bases clipped from V and 4 bases from J, the junction kept 13 bases outside the gene matches. Germline values: CDR1 LGHNT, CDR2 FRNRAP. CDR3 length: 18 residues. The CDR3 nucleotides are TGTGCTAGTGGTTTGGTACAAGGGGGCAGGGGGCGGTCAGAGACCCAGTACTTC. As protein: CASGLVQGGRGRSETQYF.

The chain is built from TRBV10-2 and TRBJ2-3; TRBD2 aligns across 10 bases. V was pared by 1 base and J by 4 bases, with 8 bases of the junction left unmatched. Germline CDR1 is WSHSY and CDR2 is SAAADI. CDR3 length equals 17 residues. The CDR3 nucleotides read TGCGCCAGCAGTGAGTTGGGTAGCGGGGGGTTCGCAGATACGCAGTATTTT. It yields the protein CASSELGSGGFADTQYF.

V usage is TRBV5-1 and J usage is TRBJ2-7; D may be TRBD2 (5 bases). The CDR3 covers 12 residues. Germline V gene data show CDR1 as SGHRS and CDR2 as YFSETQ. The germline V and J ends were trimmed by 2 bases and 4 bases, with 7 bases remaining between them. The CDR3, as DNA: TGCGCCAGCAGCTTAAGCGGATACGAGCAGTACTTC. The encoded protein is CASSLSGYEQYF. The full variable domain, its missing parts supplied by reference TRBV5-1 and TRBJ2-7, is KAGVTQTPRYLIKTRGQQVTLSCSPISGHRSVSWYQQTPGQGLQFLFEYFSETQRNKGNFPGRFSGRQFSNSRSEMNVSTLELGDSALYLCASSLSGYEQYFGPGTRLTVT.

The gene calls are TRBV13 and TRBJ2-6; D is unclear. There are 17 residues in the CDR3. The V end lost 4 bases, the J end lost 0 bases, and 13 bases lay between the germline ends. In germline, CDR1 is PRHDT, CDR2 FYEKMQ (reference sequence). The CDR3 is CASSSSGPTSGANVLTF. The CDR3 DNA reads TGTGCCAGCAGCTCCTCAGGACCGACCTCTGGGGCCAACGTCCTGACTTTC.

The chain couples TRBV28 to TRBJ2-3, with 13 nucleotides matching TRBD2. The CDR3 is 22 residues long. Germline V gene sequence: CDR1 MDHEN, CDR2 SYDVKM. J lost 0 bases, V lost 6 bases, and 21 bases had no gene match. The DNA of the CDR3 is TGTGCCAGCAGAGCTTACCCTTGGACTAGCGGGGGCCTGAATGTTAGCACAGATACGCAGTATTTT. Protein: CASRAYPWTSGGLNVSTDTQYF.

The chain links TRBV4-2 to TRBJ2-7; the match to TRBD1 covers 12 bases. The J segment lost 5 bases and the V segment lost 1 base, leaving 12 bases of the junction unmatched. Germline V gene sequence: CDR1 LGHNA, CDR2 YNFKEQ. CDR3 length equals 18 residues. The CDR3 reads CASSQVWALGQGAHEQYF. The CDR3 region has the DNA TGTGCCAGCAGCCAAGTTTGGGCTCTGGGACAGGGGGCTCACGAGCAGTACTTC.

This chain links TRBV6-5 with TRBJ1-2; no clear D. Germline V gene sequence: CDR1 MNHEY, CDR2 SVGAGI. CDR3 size: 14 residues. The V gene lost 7 bases and the J gene lost 7 bases, with 19 bases spanning the gap. Here the CDR3 DNA reads TGTGCCAGCACCTTATCACTTTGGACCGGTGGCTACACCTTC. The encoded protein is CASTLSLWTGGYTF.

The chain carries TRBV6-1 and TRBJ2-1; 7 bases match TRBD2. Unmatched junction bases numbered 11, after V lost 2 bases and J lost 7 bases. The CDR3 length is 16 residues. CDR1 MNHNS and CDR2 SASEGT come from the germline V gene. In nucleotides, the CDR3 is TGTGCCAGCAGTGAAAGTTTTATGGTGGGGGGGAATGAGCAGTTCTTC. Translated: CASSESFMVGGNEQFF.

The table lists this clone with a count of one. The chain recombines TRBV6-1 with TRBJ1-4; D gene ambiguous. The CDR3 is made up of 15 amino acids. Germline V gene lookup returns CDR1 MNHNS and CDR2 SASEGT. V lost 2 bases and J 2 bases, leaving 9 bases between the germline ends. The chain's CDR3 is CASSETSLTNEKLFF. The CDR3 nucleotides read TGTGCCAGCAGTGAAACCAGCCTCACTAATGAAAAACTGTTTTTT.

The J gene is TRBJ2-7, the V gene TRBV12-5; possible D gene TRBD1, 6 bases. The V end lost 2 bases, the J end lost 0 bases, and 17 bases lay between the germline ends. CDR1 LGHNT and CDR2 FRNRAP come from the germline V gene. The CDR3 is 17 residues long. The chain's CDR3 is CASGLPPHTGSSYEQYF. CDR3 in DNA: TGTGCTAGTGGTTTGCCACCACATACAGGGAGCTCCTACGAGCAGTACTTC. Based on the CDR3 plus reference TRBV12-5 and TRBJ2-7, the full variable domain is DARVTQTPRHKVTEMGQEVTMRCQPILGHNTVFWYRQTMMQGLELLAYFRNRAPLDDSGMPKDRFSAEMPDATLATLKIQPSEPRDSAVYFCASGLPPHTGSSYEQYFGPGTRLTVT.

The V and J genes are TRBV13 and TRBJ1-4; weak D call: TRBD1 (5 bases). V gave up 8 bases and J gave up 6 bases, with 13 bases separating them. Germline CDR1 and CDR2: PRHDT and FYEKMQ (reference sequence). This CDR3 is 13 amino acids long. CDR3 amino acids: CASQVIGDEKLFF. The CDR3 nucleotides read TGTGCCAGCCAGGTTATAGGGGATGAAAAACTGTTTTTT.

The CDR3: CASSLGVGSNEQFF. CDR3 nucleotide sequence: TGTGCCAGCAGCTTAGGTGTTGGGTCGAATGAGCAGTTCTTC. The rearrangement links TRBV27 to TRBJ2-1; D not resolved. Germline assignment: CDR1 MNHEY and CDR2 SMNVEV (reference sequence). The CDR3 extends over 14 amino acids. Trimming shortened V by 6 bases and J by 7 bases, and 16 bases separated the two germline ends.

The rearrangement links TRBV10-2 to TRBJ2-7, with D maybe TRBD2 (5 bases). Germline CDR1 and CDR2: WSHSY and SAAADI. V was shortened by 4 bases and J by 3 bases, with 7 bases between the two germline ends. CDR3 length: 12 amino acids. CDR3 bases: TGCGCCAGCAGTGGGACTTACTACGAGCAGTACTTC. Translation gives CASSGTYYEQYF.

The chain recombines TRBV2 with TRBJ1-6; the D gene is possibly TRBD1 (5 bases). Germline CDR1 reads SNHLY; CDR2 reads FYNNEI. This CDR3 contains 13 residues. V shed 6 bases and J shed 4 bases, with 7 bases lying between them. As DNA, the CDR3 is TGTGCCAGCAGGGGGGGATATAATTCACCCCTCCACTTT. It is translated as CASRGGYNSPLHF.

This clone has a handful of counts. This rearrangement joins TRBV18 to TRBJ2-2; perhaps D is TRBD1 or TRBD2 (6 bases each). CDR1 KGHSH and CDR2 LQKENI come from the germline V gene. The V and J ends lost 2 bases and 3 bases respectively, with 10 bases between them. This CDR3 contains 15 residues. The CDR3: CASSPNRGDTGELFF. CDR3 sequence (DNA): TGTGCCAGCTCACCAAATAGGGGGGACACCGGGGAGCTGTTTTTT.

The chain is built from TRBV11-2 and TRBJ2-7, with 11 bases matching TRBD2. Trimming removed 5 bases from V and 1 base from J; junction bases left unmatched: 4. From germline, CDR1 is SGHAT and CDR2 FQNNGV. The length of the CDR3 is 15 residues. CDR3 nucleotide sequence: TGTGCCAGCAGCGGGTTAGCGGGGGGGTCCTACGAGCAGTACTTC. This encodes CASSGLAGGSYEQYF.

J is TRBJ2-3 and V is TRBV7-2; the D call may be TRBD1 or TRBD2 (6 bases each). Trimming stripped 5 bases from V and 5 bases from J, with 11 bases between. CDR1 is SGHTA, CDR2 FQGNSA, per germline. The CDR3 length is 13 residues. The CDR3 region has the DNA TGTGCCAGCAGCCCAAAGGGGGGAGATACGCAGTATTTT. As protein: CASSPKGGDTQYF.

This clone was observed a single time. V is TRBV6-5 and J is TRBJ1-6; 7 bases are shared with TRBD1. Germline values: CDR1 MNHEY, CDR2 SVGAGI. The CDR3 totals 14 residues. V lost 7 bases, J lost 3 bases, and 3 bases stayed unmatched. The CDR3, as DNA: TGTGCCAGCACCCGGACAGGCTATAATTCACCCCTCCACTTT. This encodes CASTRTGYNSPLHF.

J is TRBJ2-5 and V is TRBV5-1, with TRBD2 matching 10 bases. The germline V gene encodes CDR1 SGHRS and CDR2 YFSETQ. The CDR3 consists of 17 residues. V gave up 2 bases and J gave up 4 bases; unmatched junction bases: 11. DNA for the CDR3: TGCGCCAGCAGCTTACCGCCGGGACTAGCGCCACGAGAGACCCAGTACTTC. It specifies CASSLPPGLAPRETQYF.